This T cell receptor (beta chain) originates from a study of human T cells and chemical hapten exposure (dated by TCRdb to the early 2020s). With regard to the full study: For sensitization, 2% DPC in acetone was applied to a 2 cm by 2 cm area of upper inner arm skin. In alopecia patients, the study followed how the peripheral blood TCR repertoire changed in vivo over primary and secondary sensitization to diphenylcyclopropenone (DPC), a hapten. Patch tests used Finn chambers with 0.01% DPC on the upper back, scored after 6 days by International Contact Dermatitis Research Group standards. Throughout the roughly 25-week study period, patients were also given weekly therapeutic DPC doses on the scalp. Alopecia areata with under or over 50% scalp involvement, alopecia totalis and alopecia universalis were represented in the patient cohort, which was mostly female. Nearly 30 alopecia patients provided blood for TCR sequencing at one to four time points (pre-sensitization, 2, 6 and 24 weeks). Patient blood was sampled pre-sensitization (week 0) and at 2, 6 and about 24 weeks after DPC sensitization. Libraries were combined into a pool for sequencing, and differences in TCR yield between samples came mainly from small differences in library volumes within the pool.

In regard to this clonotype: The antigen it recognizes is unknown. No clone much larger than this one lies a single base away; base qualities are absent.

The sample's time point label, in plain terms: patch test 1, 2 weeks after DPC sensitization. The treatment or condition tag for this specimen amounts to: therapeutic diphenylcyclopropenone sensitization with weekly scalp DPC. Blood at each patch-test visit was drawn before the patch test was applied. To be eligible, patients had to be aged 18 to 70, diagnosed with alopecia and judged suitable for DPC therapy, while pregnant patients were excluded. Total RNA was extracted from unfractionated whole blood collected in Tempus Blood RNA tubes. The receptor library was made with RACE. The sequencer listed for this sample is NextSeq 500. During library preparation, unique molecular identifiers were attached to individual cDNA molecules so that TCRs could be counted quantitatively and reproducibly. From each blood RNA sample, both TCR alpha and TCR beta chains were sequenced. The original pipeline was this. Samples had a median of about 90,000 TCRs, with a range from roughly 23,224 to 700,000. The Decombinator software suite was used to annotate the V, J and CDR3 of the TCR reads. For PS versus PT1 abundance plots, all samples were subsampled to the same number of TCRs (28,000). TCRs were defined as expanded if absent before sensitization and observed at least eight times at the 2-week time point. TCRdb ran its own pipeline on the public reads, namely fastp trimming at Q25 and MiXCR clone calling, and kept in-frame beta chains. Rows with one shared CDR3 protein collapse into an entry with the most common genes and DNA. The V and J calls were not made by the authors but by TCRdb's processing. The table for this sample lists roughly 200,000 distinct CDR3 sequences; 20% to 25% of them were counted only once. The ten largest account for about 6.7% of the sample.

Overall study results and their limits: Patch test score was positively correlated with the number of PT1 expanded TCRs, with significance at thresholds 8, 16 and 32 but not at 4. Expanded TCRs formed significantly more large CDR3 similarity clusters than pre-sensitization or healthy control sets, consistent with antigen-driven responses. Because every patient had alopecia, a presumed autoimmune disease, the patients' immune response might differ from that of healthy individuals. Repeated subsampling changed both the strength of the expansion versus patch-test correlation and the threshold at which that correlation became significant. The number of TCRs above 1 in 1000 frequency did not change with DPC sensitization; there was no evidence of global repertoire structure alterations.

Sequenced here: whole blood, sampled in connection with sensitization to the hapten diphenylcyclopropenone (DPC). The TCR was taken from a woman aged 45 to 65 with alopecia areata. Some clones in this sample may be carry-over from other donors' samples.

The CDR3 amino acid sequence is: CASSLTGYRYEQYF. The nucleotides are TGCGCCAGCAGCCTGACAGGGTATAGGTACGAGCAGTACTTC. The sequence links TRBV5-1 to TRBJ2-7; TRBD1 matches 7 bases in the middle. The CDR3, cysteine through phenylalanine, is 14 amino acids long. Of all the DNA, just the CDR3 is kept, 42 bases in frame from base 1. Trimmed from V: 4 bases; trimmed from J: 4 bases; junction bases lacking a gene match: 8. Per the germline V gene, SGHRS is the CDR1 and YFSETQ is the CDR2.